Each of the 27 T cell receptor beta chains below was sequenced from the same sample in a study of cytomegalovirus exposure and HLA in healthy donors. The PCR had 60 Vbeta and 13 Jbeta primers. Produced via immunoSEQ multiplex PCR; TCRdb's table is partial and in-frame only. There are under 200,000 clones in the sample; 75% to 90% occur only once, and 4.5% lies in the top ten. The sequenced sample was PBMCs. The receptor set was obtained from a woman aged 45-65 years in good health and CMV-seropositive.

This clone was found once. The J gene is TRBJ2-7, the V gene TRBV7-2; TRBD2 aligns across 9 bases. Germline V gene lookup returns CDR1 SGHTA and CDR2 FQGNSA. Unmatched junction bases numbered 5, after V lost 3 bases and J lost 5 bases. There are 14 residues in the CDR3. The CDR3 region has the DNA TGTGCCAGCAGCTTCGGGACTAGCTACGACGAGCAGTACTTC. This sequence encodes CASSFGTSYDEQYF.

The chain is built from TRBV11-3 and TRBJ2-3; 9 bases align to TRBD2. Germline trimming cut 5 bases from V and 4 bases from J; bases unmatched to any gene: 10. The V gene's germline CDR1 is SGHNT and CDR2 YENEEA. The CDR3 loop spans 16 amino acids. The DNA of the CDR3 is TGTGCCAGCAGCCTCGGGGCGGGGGGGATAGCAGATACGCAGTATTTT. This translates into CASSLGAGGIADTQYF.

This chain links TRBV6-5 with TRBJ2-5; 7 bases agree with TRBD1. The J call may be mistaken, given a closer DNA end match to TRBJ2-7. This CDR3 contains 14 residues. The germline gives CDR1 MNHEY, CDR2 SVGAGI. The CDR3 region has the DNA TGTGCCAGCAGTTTCGACAGGGAAGTCCTCGAGCAGTACTTC. It codes for CASSFDREVLEQYF.

The chain recombines TRBV6-6 with TRBJ2-5; 8 bases fit TRBD1. Germline V gene lookup returns CDR1 MNHNY and CDR2 SVGAGI (reference sequence). The CDR3 extends over 16 amino acids. Trimming took 0 bases from V and 1 from J; bases not matched to a gene: 4. Here the CDR3 reads CASSYSAGGPQETQYF. CDR3 nucleotide sequence: TGTGCCAGCAGTTACTCGGCAGGGGGCCCCCAAGAGACCCAGTACTTC.

CDR3 in amino acids: CASMGRTHPNTEAFF. In nucleotides, the CDR3 is TGTGCCAGCATGGGGAGGACTCATCCAAACACTGAAGCTTTCTTT. The genes are TRBV2 and TRBJ1-1; no reliable D call. CDR1 SNHLY and CDR2 FYNNEI come from the germline V gene. The V and J ends lost 7 bases and 2 bases respectively, with 17 bases between them. The CDR3 has 15 amino acids.

The J gene is TRBJ2-6, the V gene TRBV5-1; TRBD2 is a possible D gene (6 bases). CDR3 length: 19 amino acids. Trimming cost V 4 bases and J 1 base, with 21 bases left between them. Per germline, CDR1 SGHRS and CDR2 YFSETQ. The CDR3 bases are TGCGCCAGCAGCCCACCGGGAGCAGGAATCGCATCTGGGGCCAACGTCCTGACTTTC. Its protein is CASSPPGAGIASGANVLTF.

This chain uses TRBV30 with TRBJ2-3, with a possible D match to TRBD2 (7 bases). Germline CDR1 reads GTSNPN; CDR2 reads SVGIG (reference sequence). This CDR3 region has 16 residues. Trimming cost V 5 bases and J 1 base, with 19 bases left between them. For the CDR3, the DNA is TGTGCCTGGGGGGGGTTGGGGGGGGCCGGCACAGATACGCAGTATTTT. Protein product: CAWGGLGGAGTDTQYF.

This clone was counted once. V is TRBV14 and J is TRBJ2-3; 13 nucleotides align to TRBD2. The J segment lost 3 bases and the V segment lost 3 bases, leaving 9 bases of the junction unmatched. CDR3 length: 18 residues. The germline V gene has CDR1 SGHDN and CDR2 FVKESK. In nucleotides, the CDR3 is TGTGCCAGCAGCCACGGACTAGCGGGAGTTTTGGGGACAGATACGCAGTATTTT. Its protein product is CASSHGLAGVLGTDTQYF.

This chain links TRBV5-1 with TRBJ1-4, with a weak D call TRBD1 (5 bases). This CDR3 has 17 amino acids. V lost 3 bases, J lost 6 bases, and 21 bases lay in between. The germline gives CDR1 SGHRS, CDR2 YFSETQ. The CDR3 spells CASSSQTPTEGYEKLFF. The CDR3 DNA reads TGCGCCAGCAGCTCCCAAACCCCGACGGAGGGGTATGAAAAACTGTTTTTT.

The chain is built from TRBV7-6 and TRBJ1-6; 10 nucleotides match TRBD1. CDR1 and CDR2 from the germline V gene are SGHVS and FNYEAQ. After removal of 1 base from V and 9 bases from J, the junction contained 6 bases not matched to a gene. The CDR3 runs 16 residues. In nucleotides, the CDR3 is TGTGCCAGCAGCTTAGAAGGGGGGGACAGGGGTTCACCCCTCCACTTT. Protein product: CASSLEGGDRGSPLHF.

V usage is TRBV11-2 and J usage is TRBJ2-7, with 8 bases identical to TRBD2. The V and J ends lost 5 bases and 7 bases, in that order; junction bases with no gene match: 13. Germline V gives CDR1 SGHAT, CDR2 FQNNGV. CDR3 length equals 15 residues. The chain's CDR3 is CASSRGGGMSWEQYF. The CDR3 DNA reads as TGTGCCAGCAGCCGCGGCGGGGGGATGTCGTGGGAGCAGTACTTC.

The DNA for the CDR3 is TGTGCCAGTAGTATTTTAGCGGGGACCAACAATGAGCAGTTCTTC. It specifies CASSILAGTNNEQFF. The chain combines TRBV19 with TRBJ2-1; 8 positions match TRBD2. Germline V gene data show CDR1 as LNHDA and CDR2 as SQIVND (reference sequence). V lost 3 bases, J lost 5 bases, and 6 bases stayed unmatched. This CDR3 is built from 15 residues.

V usage is TRBV6-6 and J usage is TRBJ1-2; 8 bases align to TRBD1. The CDR3 contains 14 residues. The J segment lost 4 bases and the V segment lost 4 bases, leaving 5 bases of the junction unmatched. The germline gives CDR1 MNHNY, CDR2 SVGAGI (reference sequence). Here the CDR3 DNA reads TGTGCCAGCAGTTCCGACAGGGGTAGCTATGGCTACACCTTC. It translates to CASSSDRGSYGYTF.

The chain uses TRBV2 and TRBJ2-5; no reliable D call. There are 13 residues in the CDR3. Per the germline V gene, CDR1 is SNHLY and CDR2 is FYNNEI. V lost 3 bases and J lost 3, with 8 bases in between. Here the CDR3 reads CASSEREEETQYF. CDR3 nucleotide sequence: TGTGCCAGCAGTGAGAGAGAGGAAGAGACCCAGTACTTC.

This clone occurred a few times. The chain carries TRBV6-5 and TRBJ1-2, with 8 bases matching TRBD1. The CDR3 consists of 15 residues. Trimming cost V 6 bases and J 5 bases; bases outside gene matches: 11. Germline V gene data show CDR1 as MNHEY and CDR2 as SVGAGI. CDR3 sequence reads: CASRYPGGAGYGYTF. In DNA, the CDR3 is TGTGCCAGCAGATACCCAGGGGGCGCAGGGTATGGCTACACCTTC.

V and J are TRBV30 and TRBJ2-4; TRBD1 agrees at 8 bases. Germline CDR1 reads GTSNPN; CDR2 reads SVGIG (reference sequence). The J segment lost 6 bases and the V segment lost 2 bases, leaving 6 bases of the junction unmatched. The CDR3 has 14 residues. Written as DNA, the CDR3 is TGTGCCTGGAGTTTCCAGGGGACAGGAAACATTCAGTACTTC. Translating gives CAWSFQGTGNIQYF.

The chain links TRBV6-1 to TRBJ2-5, with D perhaps matching TRBD2 (6 bases). Germline assignment: CDR1 MNHNS and CDR2 SASEGT. V lost 3 bases and J 5 bases, leaving 13 bases between the germline ends. The CDR3 is made up of 14 amino acids. In DNA, the CDR3 is TGTGCCAGCAGTGAGGGGGGTATTAGCGAGACCCAGTACTTC. Its protein is CASSEGGISETQYF.

This chain joins TRBV19 and TRBJ1-3; 9 positions match TRBD1. V was clipped by 3 bases and J by 3 bases; unmatched bases: 12. Germline CDR1 and CDR2: LNHDA and SQIVND (reference sequence). The CDR3 is 18 residues long. The DNA of the CDR3 is TGTGCCAGTAGTATCATACACTCCGGGACAGGGATTGGAAACACCATATATTTT. Translating gives CASSIIHSGTGIGNTIYF. Complete variable domain (other parts from reference TRBV19 and TRBJ1-3): DGGITQSPKYLFRKEGQNVTLSCEQNLNHDAMYWYRQDPGQGLRLIYYSQIVNDFQKGDIAEGYSVSREKKESFPLTVTSAQKNPTAFYLCASSIIHSGTGIGNTIYFGEGSWLTVV.

The chain employs TRBV2 and TRBJ1-1; a possible D gene is TRBD1 (5 bases). V was pared by 6 bases and J by 6 bases, with 14 bases between. The CDR3 loop spans 13 amino acids. Germline CDR1 and CDR2: SNHLY and FYNNEI. In nucleotides, the CDR3 is TGTGCCAGCAGGCAACAGGAAGACGCTGAAGCTTTCTTT. It codes for CASRQQEDAEAFF.

The chain recombines TRBV28 with TRBJ2-7, with 7 positions matching TRBD1. V trimming: 4 bases; J trimming: 4 bases; junction bases outside the gene matches: 19. The CDR3 runs 18 residues. CDR1 and CDR2 from the germline V gene are MDHEN and SYDVKM. The CDR3 nucleotides are TGTGCCAGCAGTTCGGGACAGCAAATGTCCGGGCGTCAATACGAGCAGTACTTC. Translation: CASSSGQQMSGRQYEQYF.

This clone has more than one count but fewer than ten. The V call is TRBV12-5, the J call TRBJ1-1; no clear D. The length of the CDR3 is 16 residues. Per the germline V gene, CDR1 is LGHNT and CDR2 is FRNRAP. The V end was cut by 1 base, the J end by 4 bases, with 16 bases between. The CDR3 DNA sequence: TGTGCTAGTGGTTTGGGTACGGGTTATCCGGGCACTGAAGCTTTCTTT. It codes for CASGLGTGYPGTEAFF.

This clone was picked up a small number of times. The V and J genes are TRBV9 and TRBJ2-7, with D tentatively TRBD1 (6 bases). Germline V gene sequence: CDR1 SGDLS, CDR2 YYNGEE. Trimming took 0 bases from V and 1 from J, leaving 14 bases between them. The CDR3 extends over 16 amino acids. The CDR3 loop is CASSVDDGTPSYEQYF. For the CDR3, the DNA is TGTGCCAGCAGCGTAGACGATGGGACACCGTCCTACGAGCAGTACTTC.

The chain uses TRBV5-4 and TRBJ2-2; 13 bases are shared with TRBD2. From germline, CDR1 is SGHNT and CDR2 YYREEE (reference sequence). Trimming removed 6 bases from V and 3 bases from J; junction bases left unmatched: 5. The CDR3 runs 16 residues. The CDR3 sequence is CASKTSGGAYTGELFF. The DNA of the CDR3 is TGTGCCAGCAAAACTAGCGGGGGGGCGTACACCGGGGAGCTGTTTTTT.

This sequence joins TRBV29-1 and TRBJ2-7, with 7 positions matching TRBD2. Germline V lookup: CDR1 SQVTM, CDR2 ANQGSEA. V was clipped by 3 bases and J by 2 bases; unmatched bases: 7. The CDR3 extends over 14 amino acids. CDR3 nucleotide sequence: TGCAGCGTTGATGGCGCTAGCGGTCCCTACGAGCAGTACTTC. Translating it yields CSVDGASGPYEQYF.

The genes are TRBV7-2 and TRBJ2-7, with 9 bases that match TRBD1. Germline lookup yields CDR1 SGHTA and CDR2 FQGNSA. V lost 2 bases, J lost 6 bases, and 5 bases stayed unmatched. CDR3 length equals 14 residues. CDR3 DNA sequence: TGTGCCAGCAGCTTATCAGGGACAGGGCGCGAGCAGTACTTC. It is translated as CASSLSGTGREQYF.

The CDR3 DNA follows: TGTGCCAGCAGTAACTGGGCAGCCCAAGAGACCCAGTACTTC. Encoded protein: CASSNWAAQETQYF. This sequence joins TRBV6-5 and TRBJ2-5; D not certain. V was trimmed by 5 bases and J by 1 base, leaving 11 bases between them. CDR3 size: 14 residues. CDR1 MNHEY and CDR2 SVGAGI come from the germline V gene.

The chain links TRBV7-2 to TRBJ2-7; D gene unclear. The germline V gene encodes CDR1 SGHTA and CDR2 FQGNSA. Trimming pared 2 bases from V and 3 bases from J, leaving 11 bases between. The CDR3 covers 14 residues. The DNA for the CDR3 is TGTGCCAGCAGCTTAATCGGCGGTTTCTACGAGCAGTACTTC. Protein: CASSLIGGFYEQYF. Full variable domain (remainder filled in from reference TRBV7-2 and TRBJ2-7): GAGVSQSPSNKVTEKGKDVELRCDPISGHTALYWYRQSLGQGLEFLIYFQGNSAPDKSGLPSDRFSAERTGGSVSTLTIQRTQQEDSAVYLCASSLIGGFYEQYFGPGTRLTVT.